The 21 T cell receptor beta chains below all came from one sample that was sequenced in a study of T cells after yellow fever vaccination. TCRdb re-derived calls from the 5' RACE reads in MiXCR, one entry per CDR3 protein. The sample holds 300,000 or so distinct CDR3 sequences, roughly 8.3% seen once. The specimen was PBMCs, collected roughly 47 days after the first yellow fever vaccination. Source of these receptors: a man between 18 and 29 years old who received the YFV17D yellow fever vaccine.

This chain links TRBV20-1 with TRBJ1-2; TRBD1 aligns across 8 bases. Looked up from germline, CDR1 is DFQATT and CDR2 is SNEGSKA (reference sequence). The CDR3 is 12 amino acids. V was pared by 2 bases and J by 7 bases, with 3 bases of the junction left unmatched. The CDR3 DNA reads as TGCAGTGCTAGACAGGGGGCAAGTGGCTACACCTTC. Translated: CSARQGASGYTF.

Only a few counts were recorded for this clonotype. This chain uses TRBV4-1 with TRBJ2-7; D call uncertain. The germline V gene has CDR1 MGHRA and CDR2 YSYEKL. The CDR3 loop spans 14 amino acids. V dropped 0 bases and J dropped 3 bases, with 9 bases sitting between them. The CDR3 region has the DNA TGCGCCAGCAGCCAAGAAATCACAGTCTACGAGCAGTACTTC. It is translated as CASSQEITVYEQYF.

The gene calls are TRBV4-3 and TRBJ2-3; possible D gene TRBD1, 5 bases. This CDR3 has 12 residues. V shed 0 bases and J shed 8 bases, with 6 bases lying between them. Germline CDR1 is LGHNA and CDR2 is YSLEER. CDR3 sequence reads: CASSQERGTQYF. The DNA of the CDR3 is TGCGCCAGCAGCCAAGAAAGGGGTACGCAGTATTTT.

This clonotype was seen many times. The chain combines TRBV5-1 with TRBJ2-2; no clear D. The CDR3 is 12 amino acids. CDR1 and CDR2 from the germline V gene are SGHRS and YFSETQ. V shed 2 bases and J shed 7 bases, with 6 bases lying between them. In DNA, the CDR3 is TGCGCCAGCAGCTTTTTAGACGGGGAGCTGTTTTTT. Protein: CASSFLDGELFF. Full variable domain (remainder filled in from reference TRBV5-1 and TRBJ2-2): KAGVTQTPRYLIKTRGQQVTLSCSPISGHRSVSWYQQTPGQGLQFLFEYFSETQRNKGNFPGRFSGRQFSNSRSEMNVSTLELGDSALYLCASSFLDGELFFGEGSRLTVL.

CDR3 loop: CASSLEGRGDNYGYTF. DNA for the CDR3: TGTGCCAGCAGCTTAGAAGGTCGAGGGGACAACTATGGCTACACCTTC. The gene calls are TRBV7-8 and TRBJ1-2; D possibly corresponds to TRBD1 (5 bases). The V end was cut by 1 base, the J end by 2 bases, with 14 bases between. This CDR3 has 16 amino acids. Germline CDR1 is SGHVS and CDR2 is FQNEAQ.

This clonotype was seen repeatedly, ten times or more. The chain is built from TRBV7-9 and TRBJ2-7; D might be TRBD1 (6 bases). In germline, CDR1 is SEHNR, CDR2 FQNEAQ (reference sequence). V was trimmed by 3 bases and J by 7 bases, leaving 16 bases between them. This CDR3 is 14 amino acids long. CDR3 in DNA: TGTGCCAGCAGCTTCTCCGGGACATCGGGAGAGCAGTACTTC. Encoded protein: CASSFSGTSGEQYF.

The rearrangement uses TRBV6-1 and TRBJ1-1; 8 bases are shared with TRBD1. Germline V lookup: CDR1 MNHNS, CDR2 SASEGT. This CDR3 is built from 14 residues. After removal of 8 bases from V and 4 bases from J, the junction contained 9 bases not matched to a gene. CDR3 DNA: TGTGCCAGCGGAAGGACAGGGTTGGTCACTGAAGCTTTCTTT. Translation gives CASGRTGLVTEAFF.

This clonotype was counted a few times. The V call is TRBV28, the J call TRBJ2-1, with TRBD2 matching 7 bases. This CDR3 spans 14 amino acids. V shed 2 bases and J 9 bases; nucleotides not matched to a gene: 7. Germline loops: CDR1 MDHEN, CDR2 SYDVKM. CDR3 sequence reads: CASSLIGTIGEQFF. The CDR3 bases are TGTGCCAGCAGTTTAATAGGGACTATCGGTGAGCAGTTCTTC.

This chain links TRBV20-1 with TRBJ2-3, with TRBD2 as a possible D gene (7 bases). V shed 6 bases and J shed 3 bases, with 13 bases lying between them. Germline values: CDR1 DFQATT, CDR2 SNEGSKA (reference sequence). The CDR3 is 13 amino acids. This CDR3 reads CSARRGQTDTQYF. The CDR3, as DNA: TGCAGTGCCCGGCGGGGGCAGACAGATACGCAGTATTTT.

With respect to this clonotype: At one boundary the junction diverges from the germline segment, which might be a read error. V and J are TRBV2 and TRBJ2-7, with 9 nucleotides matching TRBD1. Germline loops: CDR1 SNHLY, CDR2 FYNNEI. The CDR3 has 14 residues. The CDR3 is CASREGQGHNEQYF. As DNA, the CDR3 is TGTGCCAGCAGAGAAGGACAGGGGCATAATGAGCAGTACTTC. The variable domain in full, completed from reference TRBV2 and TRBJ2-7, reads EPEVTQTPSHQVTQMGQEVILRCVPISNHLYFYWYRQILGQKVEFLVSFYNNEISEKSEIFDDQFSVERPDGSNFTLKIRSTKLEDSAMYFCASREGQGHNEQYFGPGTRLTVT.

This clonotype was observed a handful of times. The rearrangement joins TRBV11-2 to TRBJ2-5; the D is unclear. Germline CDR1 SGHAT, CDR2 FQNNGV. Trimming took off 1 base at V and 7 bases at J, with 13 bases between the two ends. The CDR3 extends over 14 amino acids. The CDR3 spells CASSLVVGVGTQYF. CDR3 in DNA: TGTGCCAGCAGCTTAGTCGTCGGAGTAGGGACCCAGTACTTC. The full variable domain, completed using reference TRBV11-2 and TRBJ2-5, is EAGVAQSPRYKIIEKRQSVAFWCNPISGHATLYWYQQILGQGPKLLIQFQNNGVVDDSQLPKDRFSAERLKGVDSTLKIQPAKLEDSAVYLCASSLVVGVGTQYFGPGTRLLVL.

This rearrangement joins TRBV5-4 to TRBJ2-5, with 7 bases identical to TRBD2. Germline assignment: CDR1 SGHNT and CDR2 YYREEE (reference sequence). The CDR3 spans 15 residues. J was trimmed by 5 bases and V by 4 bases; bases with no gene match: 11. The CDR3 region has the DNA TGTGCCAGCAGCCCAAAGCGGGGTTCATGGGAGACCCAGTACTTC. Translating it yields CASSPKRGSWETQYF.

This chain joins TRBV30 and TRBJ1-3; D not resolved. This CDR3 spans 11 amino acids. V lost 2 bases to trimming and J lost 2 bases, with 1 base between them. CDR1 GTSNPN and CDR2 SVGIG come from the germline V gene (reference sequence). This chain's CDR3 is CAWSTGNTIYF. In DNA form, the CDR3 reads TGTGCCTGGAGTACTGGAAACACCATATATTTT.

The sample holds many counts of this clonotype. The chain is built from TRBV28 and TRBJ2-2, with 7 bases fitting TRBD2. The CDR3 runs 13 residues. Germline V gives CDR1 MDHEN, CDR2 SYDVKM. The V segment lost 5 bases and the J segment 3 bases; nucleotides outside the gene matches: 0. The CDR3 nucleotides read TGTGCCAGCAGTGGGGGGGACACCGGGGAGCTGTTTTTT. Its protein product is CASSGGDTGELFF.

The rearrangement links TRBV6-1 to TRBJ2-3; 7 bases match TRBD2. Germline CDR1 and CDR2: MNHNS and SASEGT. This CDR3 has 18 amino acids. V was pared by 6 bases and J by 2 bases, with 17 bases of the junction left unmatched. The CDR3 DNA reads as TGTGCCAGCAGCTCACCCCGGTTCGGGCGGGGGTACACAGATACGCAGTATTTT. Protein product: CASSSPRFGRGYTDTQYF.

The CDR3, as DNA: TGTGCCAGCAGCTTAGATAGGCTAGCCCACGAGCAGTACGTC. This sequence encodes CASSLDRLAHEQYV. The V and J genes are TRBV7-2 and TRBJ2-7, with a tentative D call TRBD2 (5 bases). The CDR3 length is 14 residues. Trimming pared 1 base from V and 5 bases from J, leaving 12 bases between. Germline lookup yields CDR1 SGHTA and CDR2 FQGNSA.

The sample holds a few counts of this clonotype. The chain is built from TRBV28 and TRBJ2-7, with TRBD1 matching 7 bases. Losses at the gene ends were 2 bases for V and 4 bases for J; bases not matched to a gene: 8. The germline V gene encodes CDR1 MDHEN and CDR2 SYDVKM. The CDR3 is 15 amino acids. The CDR3 reads CASSLGTATGYEQYF. The CDR3 DNA reads as TGTGCCAGCAGTTTAGGCACGGCGACAGGGTACGAGCAGTACTTC.

This clonotype was seen only a few times. CDR3 sequence: CASSSGLGYGYTF. CDR3 coding DNA: TGTGCCAGCAGTTCGGGGTTAGGCTATGGCTACACCTTC. This chain links TRBV6-6 with TRBJ1-2; no reliable D call. The ends were cut back, 4 bases at V and 4 bases at J, with 10 bases in the middle. There are 13 residues in the CDR3. CDR1 and CDR2 (germline): MNHNY, SVGAGI (reference sequence).

The rearrangement uses TRBV12-1 and TRBJ2-7. TRBV12-1 is designated a pseudogene. There are 18 residues in the CDR3. The CDR3: CASSFEPYNIRRPYEQYV. In DNA form, the CDR3 reads TGTGCCAGCAGCTTTGAGCCGTACAATATCCGGAGACCCTACGAGCAGTACGTC.

This clonotype was counted a few times. The CDR3 reads CASSQDWASNNQPQHF. In nucleotides, the CDR3 is TGCGCCAGCAGCCAAGATTGGGCAAGCAACAATCAGCCCCAGCATTTT. The chain links TRBV4-1 to TRBJ1-5; D gene unclear. The ends were cut back, 0 bases at V and 3 bases at J, with 12 bases in the middle. Germline CDR1 and CDR2: MGHRA and YSYEKL. This CDR3 comprises 16 residues.

This clonotype occurred many times. The chain links TRBV29-1 to TRBJ1-1; TRBD1 agrees at 12 bases. CDR1 is SQVTM, CDR2 ANQGSEA, per germline. The length of the CDR3 is 14 residues. Trimming cost V 5 bases and J 10 bases; bases outside gene matches: 11. Here the CDR3 DNA reads TGCAGCGTTCCGGGACAGGGGGCCTACAGCTCAGCTTTCTTT. Its translation is CSVPGQGAYSSAFF.